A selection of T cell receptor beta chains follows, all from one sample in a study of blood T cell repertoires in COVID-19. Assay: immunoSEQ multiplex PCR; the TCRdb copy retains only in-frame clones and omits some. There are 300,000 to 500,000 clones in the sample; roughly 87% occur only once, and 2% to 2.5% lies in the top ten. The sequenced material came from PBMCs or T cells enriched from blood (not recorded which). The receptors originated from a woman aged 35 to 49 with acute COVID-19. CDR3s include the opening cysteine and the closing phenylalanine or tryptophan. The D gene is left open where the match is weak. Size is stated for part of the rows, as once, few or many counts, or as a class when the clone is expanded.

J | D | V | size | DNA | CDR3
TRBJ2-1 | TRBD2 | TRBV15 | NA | TGTGCCACCAGCAGAGACGCCAAGACGGGGGGGTACAATGAGCAGTTCTTC | CATSRDAKTGGYNEQFF
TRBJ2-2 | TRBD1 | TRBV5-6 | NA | TGTGCCAGCAGCTTTGCAGGGGGCGAATCCGGGGAGCTGTTTTTT | CASSFAGGESGELFF
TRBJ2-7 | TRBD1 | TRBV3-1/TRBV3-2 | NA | TGTGCCAGCAGCGGAGGACAGGCTAGGAACGGAAACTACGAGCAGTACTTC | CASSGGQARNGNYEQYF
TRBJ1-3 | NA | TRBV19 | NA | TGTGCCAGTAGTATTTTCGCGACGGGTGGAAACACCATATATTTT | CASSIFATGGNTIYF
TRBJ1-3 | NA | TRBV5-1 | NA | TGCGCCAGCAGCTTGGACAGAGACTCTGGAAACACCATATATTTT | CASSLDRDSGNTIYF
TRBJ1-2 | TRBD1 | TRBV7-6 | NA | TGTGCCAGCAGCTTGGGCAGGGGGTCCTATGGCTACACCTTC | CASSLGRGSYGYTF
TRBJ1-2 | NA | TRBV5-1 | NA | TGCGCCAGCAGCTCGGGGGAAGTTGGGACCTATGGCTACACCTTC | CASSSGEVGTYGYTF
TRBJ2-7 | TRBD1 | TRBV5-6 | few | TGTGCCAGCAGCTCTGTATCAGGGGGCGCGGGTACCGAGCAGTACTTC | CASSSVSGGAGTEQYF
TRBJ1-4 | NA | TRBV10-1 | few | TGCGCCAGCAGCGACAGTCTTGGTGAAAAACTGTTTTTT | CASSDSLGEKLFF
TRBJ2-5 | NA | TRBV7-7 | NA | TGTGCCAGCAGCTTAGAAGGGGTGGGAGAGACCCAGTACTTC | CASSLEGVGETQYF
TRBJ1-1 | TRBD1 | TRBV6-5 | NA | TGTGCCACCATACCGGGACAGGGATTGAACACTGAAGCTTTCTTT | CATIPGQGLNTEAFF
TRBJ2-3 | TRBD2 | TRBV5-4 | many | TGTGCCAGCTCCCCGGGGGGGCCCTTGGATACGCAGTATTTT | CASSPGGPLDTQYF
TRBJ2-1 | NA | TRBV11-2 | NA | TGTGCCAGCAGCCCACCACAGGGTCGAGATGAGCAGTTCTTC | CASSPPQGRDEQFF
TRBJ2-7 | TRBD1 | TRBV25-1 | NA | TGTGCCAGCAAGGGGCTCGGACAGGCGGGCTCCTACGAGCAGTACTTC | CASKGLGQAGSYEQYF
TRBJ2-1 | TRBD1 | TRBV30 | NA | TGTGCCTGGAGCCCGGACAGGGGCAATGAGCAGTTCTTC | CAWSPDRGNEQFF
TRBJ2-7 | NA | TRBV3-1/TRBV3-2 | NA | TGTGCCAGCAGCCACCCCGTTGAGCGGGTGGGCTACGAGCAGTACTTC | CASSHPVERVGYEQYF
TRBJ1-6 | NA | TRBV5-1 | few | TGCGCCAGCAGCCCAGACGGGGTGAATTCACCCCTCCACTTT | CASSPDGVNSPLHF
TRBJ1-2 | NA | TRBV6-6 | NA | TGTGCCAGCAGTTACGGGACTCGAGAGGGAGGCTACACCTTC | CASSYGTREGGYTF
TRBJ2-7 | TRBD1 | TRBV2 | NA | TGTGCCAGCGGAGCAGGGGGCCTAGGGCAGTACTTC | CASGAGGLGQYF
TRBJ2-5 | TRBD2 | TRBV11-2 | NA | TGTGCCAGCAGCCCAAATCCTAGCGGCGCCCAAGAGACCCAGTACTTC | CASSPNPSGAQETQYF
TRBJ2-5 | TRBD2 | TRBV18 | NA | TGTGCCAGCTCACGAACCGGGACTAGGGGTGAGACCCAGTACTTC | CASSRTGTRGETQYF
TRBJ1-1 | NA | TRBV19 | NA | TGTGCCACCAACTTGAACACTGAAGCTTTCTTT | CATNLNTEAFF
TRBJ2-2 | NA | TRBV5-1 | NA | TGCGCCAGCAGCGTAGATAGCCGGAACACCGGGGAGCTGTTTTTT | CASSVDSRNTGELFF
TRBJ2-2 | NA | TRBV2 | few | TGTGCCAGCACCCCAGGGACTCTCTCTTCCGGGGAGCTGTTTTTT | CASTPGTLSSGELFF
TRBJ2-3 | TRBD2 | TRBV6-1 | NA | TGTGCCAGCAGTGAAGTGATAGCGGGGGGGCGGCACCCCACAGATACGCAGTATTTT | CASSEVIAGGRHPTDTQYF
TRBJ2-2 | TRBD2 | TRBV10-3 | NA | TGTGCCATCAGTCGAGCGGGGGCGAACACCGGGGAGCTGTTTTTT | CAISRAGANTGELFF
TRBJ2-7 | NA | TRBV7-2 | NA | TGTGCCAGCAGCTTATTGGGAGTGTACGAGCAGTACTTC | CASSLLGVYEQYF
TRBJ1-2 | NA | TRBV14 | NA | TGTGCCAGCAGCAGATCGAGATCAAGTGGCTACACCTTC | CASSRSRSSGYTF
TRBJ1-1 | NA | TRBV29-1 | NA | TGCAGCGTTGTTGGCCTAAGGAGTACTGAAGCTTTCTTT | CSVVGLRSTEAFF
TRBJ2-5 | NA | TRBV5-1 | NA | TGCGCCAGAAGACCCCCAGGAGGCGAGACCCAGTACTTC | CARRPPGGETQYF
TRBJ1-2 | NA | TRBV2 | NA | TGTGCCAGCAGTCCTCTCGGGATAAACTATGGCTACACCTTC | CASSPLGINYGYTF
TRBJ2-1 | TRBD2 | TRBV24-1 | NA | TGTGCCACCAGTGGTAGCGGGGGGGCCGGGGATGAGCAGTTCTTC | CATSGSGGAGDEQFF
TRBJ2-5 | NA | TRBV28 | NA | TGTGCCAGCAGTTTAATGGGGGGAGAGACCCAGTACTTC | CASSLMGGETQYF
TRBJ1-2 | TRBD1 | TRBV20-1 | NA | TGCAGTGCTAGTCTCGGGACAGGGGGATTTGGCTACACCTTC | CSASLGTGGFGYTF
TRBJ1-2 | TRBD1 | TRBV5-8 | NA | TGTGCCAGCAGCTTGCGCGACAGGGGGCTAAATGGCTACACCTTC | CASSLRDRGLNGYTF
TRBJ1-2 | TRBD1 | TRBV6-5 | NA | TGTGCCAGCAGTTACGGGGACAGAGCTAACTATGGCTACACCTTC | CASSYGDRANYGYTF
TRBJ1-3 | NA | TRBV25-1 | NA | TGTGCCAGGGGTTCCGGGTCTGGAAACACCATATATTTT | CARGSGSGNTIYF
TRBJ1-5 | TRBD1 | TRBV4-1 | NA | TGCGCCAGCAGCCCAACCCCGGGACAGCCGTATAGCAATCAGCCCCAGCATTTT | CASSPTPGQPYSNQPQHF
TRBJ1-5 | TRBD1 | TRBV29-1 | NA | TGCAGCGTCGGGACAGGCGATTATAATCAGCCCCAGCATTTT | CSVGTGDYNQPQHF
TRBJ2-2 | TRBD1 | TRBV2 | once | TGTGCCAGCAGTGCACAGGGGGCCCCCGGGGAGCTGTTTTTT | CASSAQGAPGELFF
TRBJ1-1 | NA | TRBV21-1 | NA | TGTGCCAGCAGCAAAGGGAAACAGAGGAACACTGAAGCTTTCTTT | CASSKGKQRNTEAFF
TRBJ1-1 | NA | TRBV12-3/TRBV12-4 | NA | TGTGCCAGCAGTTTAGTAGGGGGCACTGAAGCTTTCTTT | CASSLVGGTEAFF
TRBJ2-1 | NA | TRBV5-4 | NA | TGTGCCAGCAGCTGGGGGGCCTACAATGAGCAGTTCTTC | CASSWGAYNEQFF
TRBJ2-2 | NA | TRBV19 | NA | TGTGCCAGTAGTACCGGACTCCACGGGGAGCTGTTTTTT | CASSTGLHGELFF
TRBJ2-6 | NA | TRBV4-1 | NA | TGCGCCAGCAGCCAAGATAGAGGGGGACGGATCTCTGGGGCCAACGTCCTGACTTTC | CASSQDRGGRISGANVLTF
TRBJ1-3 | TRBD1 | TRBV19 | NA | TGTGCCTCTAGCTGGACAGGGGCTATGTACTCTGGAAACACCATATATTTT | CASSWTGAMYSGNTIYF
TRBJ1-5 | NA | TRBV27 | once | TGTGCCAGTCGGAACGGGAATCAGCCCCAGCATTTT | CASRNGNQPQHF
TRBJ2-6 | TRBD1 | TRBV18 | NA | TGTGCCAGCTCACCACCGATAGGGGGCGCCGGGGCCAACGTCCTGACTTTC | CASSPPIGGAGANVLTF
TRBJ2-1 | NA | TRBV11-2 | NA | TGTGCCAGCAGCTTAAAGCTGGCGGGTGAGCAGTTCTTC | CASSLKLAGEQFF
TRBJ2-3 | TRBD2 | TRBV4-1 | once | TGCGCCAGCACCACGGGACTAGCGGTCACAGATACGCAGTATTTT | CASTTGLAVTDTQYF
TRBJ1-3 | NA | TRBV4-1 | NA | TGCGCCAGCAGCGATGGGACATCATACTCTGGAAACACCATATATTTT | CASSDGTSYSGNTIYF
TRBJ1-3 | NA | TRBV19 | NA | TGTGCCAGTAGTATCATCCCGGGTTCTAATTCTGGAAACACCATATATTTT | CASSIIPGSNSGNTIYF
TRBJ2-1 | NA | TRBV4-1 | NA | TGCGCCAGCAGCCTAGTCAACTCCAATGAGCAGTTCTTC | CASSLVNSNEQFF